The subject of this entry is one T cell receptor beta chain. Its matching antigen is unknown. The data originate from a study of response to subunit inactivated influenza vaccine. General study points: Authors suggested each seasonal flu vaccination may recruit only limited numbers of new T cells.

In germline, CDR1 is LGHNA, CDR2 YSLEER. This CDR3 region has 16 residues. Trimming cost V 0 bases and J 2 bases, with 11 bases left between them. Using its own MiXCR run on the RT-PCR reads, TCRdb lists one record per CDR3 protein. The sample records about 500,000 distinct CDR3 sequences, more than 15% being singletons. Sequencing used CD4+ T cells sorted from PBMCs, obtained roughly 24 months after vaccination. The gene calls are TRBV4-3 and TRBJ1-3; no clear D. This receptor was obtained from a man between 50 and 69 years old who received an inactivated influenza vaccine. Written as DNA, the CDR3 is TGCGCCAGCAGCCAAGAAACCCTTACAGCTGGAAACACCATATATTTT. It yields the protein CASSQETLTAGNTIYF.